This T cell receptor (beta chain) was sequenced for a study of tumor and adjacent non-tumor tissue in lung cancer (dated by TCRdb to 2016 to 2018). Broadly, across the study: By cancer type, the cohort comprised eleven to twelve adenocarcinoma patients, a couple of squamous cell carcinoma patients and 1 small cell lung cancer patient. Ages among the roughly 15 patients ranged from roughly 30 to 85 years, there were around ten men and 5 women, and disease was at TNM stage I to III. A total of roughly 130,000,000 productive TCRbeta reads were generated by sequencing, corresponding to an average of around 3.8 million reads per sample. Using bulk TCRbeta repertoires from under 17 lung cancer patients, the study set lung tumor tissue side by side with matched distant non-tumor lung tissue. For each patient, one tumor sample and one normal lung sample were taken, giving 25 to 30 paired specimens that underwent TCRbeta CDR3 sequencing. Broad study findings and their caveats: Tumor tissue showed significantly higher TCR diversity (inverse Simpson) than normal lung tissue, at roughly 390 vs 170 (P = 0.0075, Mann-Whitney U test). Neither the sequencing platform nor unique molecular identifiers are named or mentioned anywhere in the methods. Peripheral blood was not sequenced, so blood TCRbeta repertoires in these lung cancer patients were not examined. Significantly higher TCR diversity was found in younger patients, and higher tumor TCR diversity was associated with shorter overall and disease-free survival. The cohort had only 15 or so patients, and the authors noted that larger samples and more detailed clinical data are needed. In normal lung, the top 100 clones accounted for a significantly larger cumulative share of the repertoire than in tumor tissue.

Remarks on this clonotype: Its antigen has not been determined. The junction shows a germline mismatch at one end, possibly a read error.

RNA was isolated from bulk, unsorted tissue, and RNA quality was assessed with a NanoDrop ND-1000 and an Agilent 2100. Newly diagnosed lung cancer patients without prior chemotherapy who had been admitted for thoracic surgery in China between August and November 2014 were enrolled as donors. Anyone who had undergone radiotherapy or chemotherapy before, or who had another cancer at the same time, was left out of the study. Surgical tissue pieces of about 1-2.3 cm3 were preserved in RNAlater solution and were kept at -80 degrees C until use. The library was made by multiplex PCR. Reads for this sample came from an Illumina HiSeq 2500. Following protocols modified from ARM-PCR, the researchers constructed TCRbeta libraries through three rounds of nested PCR with primers (Table S4). Before sequencing, PCR products of 200-500 bp were cut from the gel and purified using the QIAquick gel extraction kit. In the source study's methods: Reads were cleaned using Trimmomatic, were merged into complete CDR3 sequences using FLASH, and were assigned to V(D)J germline segments using MiTCR. VDJtools was used to compute clonal diversity as the inverse Simpson's index. In-frame sequences without a premature stop codon were defined as productive reads. Clones were called with MiXCR by TCRdb after fastp trimmed the public reads at Q25, and only in-frame beta chains were retained. Every distinct CDR3 protein forms one entry, paired with its most common genes and DNA. The V and J calls and clone size are TCRdb's, not the authors'. This sample has over 130,000 distinct CDR3 sequences in its table, and around 60% of those were observed once. Roughly 18% of the sample is taken by the ten largest.

The sequence was collected from a man aged 55 to 69 with small cell lung cancer. Sequenced input: lung tumor tissue.

Here the CDR3 is given as CGAIKGQSSYNEQFF. The nucleotide sequence reads TGCGGTGCAATCAAGGGACAGAGCTCCTACAATGAGCAGTTCTTC. The chain couples TRBV20-1 to TRBJ2-1, and 7 bases in between align with TRBD1. The CDR3 contains 15 residues, cysteine and phenylalanine counted. Of all the DNA, just the CDR3 is kept, 45 bases in frame from base 1. The germline V gene (reference sequence) sets CDR1 to DFQATT and CDR2 to SNEGSKA.